This TCR beta chain is drawn from a study of blood T cell repertoires in COVID-19. Study background: Samples of COVID-19 (acute and convalescent) were obtained from the United States, Italy and Spain. The cDNA or gDNA used as material had been derived from T cells, B-cell-depleted T cells, or PBMCs.

Source study methods: Estimates of nucleated cell counts were drawn from the amplification of reference gene primers. TCRdb keeps only in-frame clones here, not all; method: immunoSEQ multiplex PCR. The DNA gave D and trimming, while V, J and clone size come from that table. The sample has roughly 130,000 clones; about four fifths are singletons. Trimming at V came to 7 bases and at J to 6 bases, leaving 14 bases not matched to a gene. Looked up from germline, CDR1 is SNHLY and CDR2 is FYNNEI. The length of the CDR3 is 15 residues. The sequence was collected from a woman in her sixties with acute or convalescent COVID-19. Sequenced: peripheral blood. This chain uses TRBV2 with TRBJ1-1; 7 bases line up with TRBD1. The CDR3 sequence: CASTKSRTGWPEAFF. CDR3 sequence (DNA): TGTGCCAGCACTAAATCGCGGACAGGATGGCCTGAAGCTTTCTTT.